What follows are 24 T cell receptor beta chains derived from one specimen sequenced in a study of radiotherapy plus CTLA-4 blockade in lung cancer. Clones were read by immunoSEQ multiplex PCR, and TCRdb kept only the in-frame ones, dropping some. The data contain 25,000 to 30,000 clones, approximately 77% of them singletons. Specimen: peripheral blood, collected from a patient treated with radiotherapy plus ipilimumab. These receptors came from a human donor with non-small cell lung cancer that progressed on radiotherapy plus ipilimumab.

This clone was counted a few times. The rearrangement uses TRBV4-2 and TRBJ2-3; TRBD2 aligns across 8 bases. The V segment lost 3 bases and the J segment 4 bases; nucleotides outside the gene matches: 0. This CDR3 is built from 13 residues. Per the germline V gene, CDR1 is LGHNA and CDR2 is YNFKEQ. The CDR3 DNA sequence: TGTGCCAGCAGCCAGGGACTAGCAGATACGCAGTATTTT. Translating it yields CASSQGLADTQYF.

This chain uses TRBV2 with TRBJ2-5; D is perhaps TRBD1 (7 bases). The CDR3 length is 13 residues. Germline V gene data show CDR1 as SNHLY and CDR2 as FYNNEI. V was shortened by 7 bases and J by 5 bases, with 14 bases between the two germline ends. The CDR3 DNA follows: TGTGCCAGCATGACGGCAGGGGGGGAGACCCAGTACTTC. Translated, it gives CASMTAGGETQYF.

Only a few counts were recorded for this clone. The genes are TRBV28 and TRBJ1-4, with D perhaps matching TRBD1 (6 bases). Germline lookup yields CDR1 MDHEN and CDR2 SYDVKM. Trimming left V 6 bases short and J 7 bases short, with 18 bases between. The CDR3 consists of 15 residues. CDR3 in amino acids: CASSPPGTTREKLFF. In DNA, the CDR3 is TGTGCCAGCAGCCCCCCAGGGACAACCCGTGAAAAACTGTTTTTT.

The chain couples TRBV6-5 to TRBJ1-2; the match to TRBD1 covers 7 bases. After removal of 6 bases from V and 3 bases from J, the junction contained 4 bases not matched to a gene. Germline CDR1 reads MNHEY; CDR2 reads SVGAGI. The CDR3 is 13 residues long. The chain's CDR3 is CASRTDRDYGYTF. The CDR3 region has the DNA TGTGCCAGCAGAACCGACAGGGACTATGGCTACACCTTC.

The CDR3 DNA sequence: TGTGCCAGCAGCCCTGGGACGGCTAGCACAGATACGCAGTATTTT. It yields the protein CASSPGTASTDTQYF. The chain employs TRBV7-2 and TRBJ2-3, with D perhaps TRBD1 or TRBD2 (5 bases each). Germline V gene sequence: CDR1 SGHTA, CDR2 FQGNSA. This CDR3 has 15 amino acids. Deletions cut 5 bases from V and 0 bases from J, with 12 bases between.

This chain uses TRBV5-4 with TRBJ1-6, with 7 bases lining up with TRBD1. V was pared by 1 base and J by 7 bases, with 5 bases of the junction left unmatched. CDR3 size: 15 residues. CDR1 is SGHNT, CDR2 YYREEE, per germline (reference sequence). The CDR3 DNA reads TGTGCCAGCAGCTTGTACTGGGACAGCAATTCACCCCTCCACTTT. This translates into CASSLYWDSNSPLHF.

J is TRBJ1-1 and V is TRBV21-1; TRBD1 is taken as the D call from the table, unchecked against the DNA. TRBV21-1 constitutes a pseudogene. CDR3 size: 16 residues. CDR3 protein: CASSNRGGRGHVEAFF. For the CDR3, the DNA is TGTGCCAGCAGCAACCGTGGGGGCAGGGGGCATGTTGAAGCTTTCTTT.

This clone was seen more than once but under ten times. The chain uses TRBV14 and TRBJ2-1, with D possibly being TRBD2 (6 bases). The V end lost 1 base, the J end lost 0 bases, and 19 bases lay between the germline ends. The germline V gene encodes CDR1 SGHDN and CDR2 FVKESK. The CDR3 has 19 residues. CDR3 residues: CASSQVEGRTVSSYNEQFF. The CDR3 nucleotides are TGTGCCAGCAGCCAAGTGGAGGGGAGAACTGTGTCCTCCTACAATGAGCAGTTCTTC. Variable domain in full (rest from reference TRBV14 and TRBJ2-1): EAGVTQFPSHSVIEKGQTVTLRCDPISGHDNLYWYRRVMGKEIKFLLHFVKESKQDESGMPNNRFLAERTGGTYSTLKVQPAELEDSGVYFCASSQVEGRTVSSYNEQFFGPGTRLTVL.

This chain links TRBV11-2 with TRBJ2-1; TRBD2 aligns across 13 bases. The CDR3 has 15 amino acids. In germline, CDR1 is SGHAT, CDR2 FQNNGV. Trimming removed 5 bases from V and 7 bases from J; junction bases left unmatched: 5. CDR3 coding DNA: TGTGCCAGCAGCCAACTAGCGGGAGGGCAGAATGAGCAGTTCTTC. As protein: CASSQLAGGQNEQFF.

The chain uses TRBV5-1 and TRBJ2-1; 7 bases are shared with TRBD2. Germline assignment: CDR1 SGHRS and CDR2 YFSETQ. This CDR3 has 15 amino acids. Trimming at V came to 0 bases and at J to 7 bases, leaving 7 bases not matched to a gene. The CDR3 is CASSLEGGSGNEQFF. The CDR3 nucleotides read TGCGCCAGCAGCTTGGAAGGCGGGAGTGGAAATGAGCAGTTCTTC.

The chain joins TRBV7-2 to TRBJ2-1; 13 bases align to TRBD2. Germline-derived CDR1 and CDR2 are SGHTA and FQGNSA. With V trimmed by 5 bases and J by 0 bases, 4 bases remained unmatched. This CDR3 has 17 amino acids. CDR3 in amino acids: CASSRLAGGSSYNEQFF. As DNA, the CDR3 is TGTGCCAGCAGCCGACTAGCGGGGGGCAGCTCCTACAATGAGCAGTTCTTC.

With respect to this clone: The sample carries other DNA sequences with the same CDR3. The V and J genes are TRBV28 and TRBJ2-1; no clear D. Germline loops: CDR1 MDHEN, CDR2 SYDVKM. Trimming removed 10 bases at V and 0 bases at J, with 10 bases between. The CDR3 has 13 residues. The CDR3 protein is CATDGSSYNEQFF. CDR3 nucleotide sequence: TGTGCCACGGACGGTAGCTCCTACAATGAGCAGTTCTTC.

This chain connects TRBV7-9 to TRBJ2-3; the D is unclear. The CDR3 has 15 residues. In germline, CDR1 is SEHNR, CDR2 FQNEAQ (reference sequence). The V gene lost 2 bases and the J gene lost 0 bases, with 9 bases spanning the gap. CDR3 coding DNA: TGTGCCAGCAGCTTATACGGCTCTAGCACAGATACGCAGTATTTT. Translated, it gives CASSLYGSSTDTQYF. Full variable domain (outside the CDR3, taken from reference TRBV7-9 and TRBJ2-3): DTGVSQNPRHKITKRGQNVTFRCDPISEHNRLYWYRQTLGQGPEFLTYFQNEAQLEKSRLLSDRFSAERPKGSFSTLEIQRTEQGDSAMYLCASSLYGSSTDTQYFGPGTRLTVL.

This clone was recorded a few times. The chain joins TRBV28 to TRBJ1-2, with TRBD1 identical over 7 bases. Germline V gives CDR1 MDHEN, CDR2 SYDVKM. The CDR3 runs 15 residues. The V segment lost 7 bases and the J segment 2 bases; nucleotides outside the gene matches: 10. The CDR3 nucleotides are TGTGCCAGCATCCCTCCGACAGGGTCGAACTATGGCTACACCTTC. Translating it yields CASIPPTGSNYGYTF.

The chain combines TRBV2 with TRBJ1-1, with 9 bases fitting TRBD1. The CDR3 is made up of 14 amino acids. Germline assignment: CDR1 SNHLY and CDR2 FYNNEI. The ends lost 6 bases at V and 1 base at J; junction bases unmatched: 3. DNA of the CDR3: TGTGCCAGCAGAGGACAGGGGCGGAACACTGAAGCTTTCTTT. Amino acids: CASRGQGRNTEAFF.

This sequence joins TRBV15 and TRBJ2-5; TRBD2 matches at 9 bases. Per germline, CDR1 LNHNV and CDR2 YYDKDF (reference sequence). The CDR3 consists of 16 residues. V was pared by 1 base and J by 9 bases, with 12 bases of the junction left unmatched. CDR3 sequence reads: CATSRGLSGGGLAQYF. For the CDR3, the DNA is TGTGCCACCAGCAGAGGCCTTAGCGGGGGTGGATTGGCCCAGTACTTC.

V and J are TRBV11-2 and TRBJ1-1; D is possibly TRBD1 (6 bases). The CDR3 spans 18 residues. The V gene's germline CDR1 is SGHAT and CDR2 FQNNGV. The V end lost 5 bases, the J end lost 1 base, and 23 bases lay between the germline ends. CDR3 in amino acids: CASSPYPIVTGPNTEAFF. DNA for the CDR3: TGTGCCAGCAGCCCATACCCGATAGTGACAGGACCGAACACTGAAGCTTTCTTT.

The rearrangement links TRBV5-5 to TRBJ2-3; TRBD2 matches 15 bases. There are 15 residues in the CDR3. Germline CDR1 SGHKS, CDR2 YYEKEE (reference sequence). The V segment lost 4 bases and the J segment 6 bases; nucleotides outside the gene matches: 3. CDR3 coding DNA: TGTGCCAGCAGCGGGACTAGCGGGAGGTCTGATACGCAGTATTTT. Amino acid sequence: CASSGTSGRSDTQYF.

The rearrangement joins TRBV16 to TRBJ1-5, with D possibly being TRBD1 (5 bases). The CDR3 length is 16 residues. Germline CDR1 KGHSY, CDR2 FQNENV. Trimming removed 0 bases at V and 1 base at J, with 10 bases between. The CDR3 region is CASSQSGRVSNQPQHF. For the CDR3, the DNA is TGTGCCAGCAGCCAATCGGGCAGGGTGAGCAATCAGCCCCAGCATTTT.

V is TRBV18 and J is TRBJ2-1; 11 nucleotides align to TRBD2. The germline gives CDR1 KGHSH, CDR2 LQKENI. Trimming removed 3 bases from V and 6 bases from J; junction bases left unmatched: 7. The CDR3 covers 16 residues. The DNA for the CDR3 is TGTGCCAGCTCACCTGGGACCGGGACTAGCGGCAATGAGCAGTTCTTC. This sequence encodes CASSPGTGTSGNEQFF.

The chain is built from TRBV5-6 and TRBJ1-6; D is unclear. V was clipped by 10 bases and J by 0 bases, with 14 bases between them. CDR3 size: 15 residues. From germline, CDR1 is SGHDT and CDR2 YYEEEE. For the CDR3, the DNA is TGTGCCTCCTCATCCCGAAGCTCCTATAATTCACCCCTCCACTTT. Residues: CASSSRSSYNSPLHF.

This chain joins TRBV6-1 and TRBJ1-6, with 7 bases lining up with TRBD1. The ends lost 4 bases at V and 7 bases at J; junction bases unmatched: 7. Germline-derived CDR1 and CDR2 are MNHNS and SASEGT. The CDR3 covers 15 residues. For the CDR3, the DNA is TGTGCCAGCAGTGTCCGGGACAGCGAGAATTCACCCCTCCACTTT. Protein: CASSVRDSENSPLHF.

The V and J genes are TRBV29-1 and TRBJ2-7; a weak D match, TRBD1 (6 bases). Germline CDR1 SQVTM, CDR2 ANQGSEA. The CDR3 is 12 amino acids. CDR3 sequence (DNA): TGCAACAGGGACCTTCTTTACTACGAGCAGTACTTC. Translating it yields CNRDLLYYEQYF.

The rearrangement joins TRBV5-1 to TRBJ2-2; TRBD1 matches at 7 bases. Trimming cost V 4 bases and J 6 bases; bases outside gene matches: 9. Germline-derived CDR1 and CDR2 are SGHRS and YFSETQ. The CDR3 has 15 residues. For the CDR3, the DNA is TGCGCCAGCAGCCGAGGGACAGAGTCGGCCGGGGAGCTGTTTTTT. Translation gives CASSRGTESAGELFF.